This TCR beta chain was sequenced during a study of CD8 T cells in Susac syndrome. V lost 2 bases, J lost 6 bases, and 16 bases lay in between. Germline CDR1 and CDR2: SGHTA and FQGNSA. CDR3 length equals 15 residues. TCR beta sequences were obtained from blood CD8+ and CD4+ T cells. FACS was used to enrich TEMRA cells, whereas the CD8+ and CD4+ T cells were obtained by negative isolation. The RNA input was 0.5 to 1 ug, and it was reverse transcribed with random hexamers. Multiplex PCR with immunoSEQ amplified the TCR beta CDR3 across 54 Vbeta and 13 Jbeta. TCRdb reprocessed the immunoSEQ multiplex PCR reads with MiXCR, giving one entry per CDR3 protein. The sample contains roughly 130,000 distinct CDR3 sequences, about 94% of which appear only once.

The source material was CD4+ T cells from PBMCs. The chain is built from TRBV7-2 and TRBJ1-1, with D perhaps TRBD1 (5 bases). This receptor was identified in a human donor with multiple sclerosis. In DNA form, the CDR3 reads TGTGCCAGCAGCTTAAGTTTTGGGGCTTTGGCTGAAGCTTTCTTT. This encodes CASSLSFGALAEAFF.